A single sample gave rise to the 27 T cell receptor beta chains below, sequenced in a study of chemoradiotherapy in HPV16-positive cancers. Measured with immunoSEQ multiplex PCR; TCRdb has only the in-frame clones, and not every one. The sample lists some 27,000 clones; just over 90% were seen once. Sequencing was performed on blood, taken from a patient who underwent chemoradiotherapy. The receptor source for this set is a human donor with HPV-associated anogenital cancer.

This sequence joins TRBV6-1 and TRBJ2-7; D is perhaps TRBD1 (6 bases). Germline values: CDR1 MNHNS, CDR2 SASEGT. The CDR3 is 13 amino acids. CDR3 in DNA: TGTGTTACGGACAGTTTTTTAACCTACGAGCAGTACTTC. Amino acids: CVTDSFLTYEQYF.

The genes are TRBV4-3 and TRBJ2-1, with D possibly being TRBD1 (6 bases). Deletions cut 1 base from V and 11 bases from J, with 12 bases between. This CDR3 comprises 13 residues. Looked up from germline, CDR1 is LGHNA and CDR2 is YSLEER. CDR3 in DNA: TGCGCCAGCAGCCAAGCAGGGGCACTTCAGCAGTTCTTC. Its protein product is CASSQAGALQQFF.

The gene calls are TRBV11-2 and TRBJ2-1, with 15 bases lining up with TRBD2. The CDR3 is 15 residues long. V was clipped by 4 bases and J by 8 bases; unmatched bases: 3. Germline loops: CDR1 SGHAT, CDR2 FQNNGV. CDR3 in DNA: TGTGCCAGCAGCTCAAGGACTAGCGGGGGGGATGAGCAGTTCTTC. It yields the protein CASSSRTSGGDEQFF. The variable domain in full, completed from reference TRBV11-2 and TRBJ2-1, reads EAGVAQSPRYKIIEKRQSVAFWCNPISGHATLYWYQQILGQGPKLLIQFQNNGVVDDSQLPKDRFSAERLKGVDSTLKIQPAKLEDSAVYLCASSSRTSGGDEQFFGPGTRLTVL.

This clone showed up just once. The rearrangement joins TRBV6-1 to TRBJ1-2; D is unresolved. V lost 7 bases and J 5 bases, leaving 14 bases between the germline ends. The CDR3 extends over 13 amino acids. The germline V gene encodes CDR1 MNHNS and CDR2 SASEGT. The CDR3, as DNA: TGTGCCAGCAAAGAAACAGAGAGGTATGGCTACACCTTC. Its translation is CASKETERYGYTF.

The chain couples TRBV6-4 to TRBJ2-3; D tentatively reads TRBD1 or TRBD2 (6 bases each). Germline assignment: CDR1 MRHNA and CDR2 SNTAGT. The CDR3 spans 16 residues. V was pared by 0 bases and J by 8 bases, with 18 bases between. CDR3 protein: CASSDSRREQGGTQYF. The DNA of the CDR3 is TGTGCCAGCAGTGACTCGCGTAGGGAACAGGGAGGTACGCAGTATTTT.

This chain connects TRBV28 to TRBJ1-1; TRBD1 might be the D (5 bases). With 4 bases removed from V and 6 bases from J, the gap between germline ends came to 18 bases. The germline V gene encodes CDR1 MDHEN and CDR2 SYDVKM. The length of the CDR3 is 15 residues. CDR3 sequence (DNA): TGTGCCAGCAGTTCAGGAGGGGCCAGGGTTTCTGAAGCTTTCTTT. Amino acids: CASSSGGARVSEAFF.

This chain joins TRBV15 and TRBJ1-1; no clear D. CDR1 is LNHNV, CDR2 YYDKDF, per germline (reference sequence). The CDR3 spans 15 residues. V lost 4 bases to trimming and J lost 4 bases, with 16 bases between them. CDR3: CATSKEVGRGTEAFF. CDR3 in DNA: TGTGCCACCAGCAAAGAAGTGGGGAGAGGCACTGAAGCTTTCTTT.

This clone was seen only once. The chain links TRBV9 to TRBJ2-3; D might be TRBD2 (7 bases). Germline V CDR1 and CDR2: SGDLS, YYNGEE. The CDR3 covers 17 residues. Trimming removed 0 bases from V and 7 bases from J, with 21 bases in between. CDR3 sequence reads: CASSVAQDWRGLYTQYF. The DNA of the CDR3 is TGTGCCAGCAGCGTAGCCCAGGATTGGCGGGGGCTATATACGCAGTATTTT.

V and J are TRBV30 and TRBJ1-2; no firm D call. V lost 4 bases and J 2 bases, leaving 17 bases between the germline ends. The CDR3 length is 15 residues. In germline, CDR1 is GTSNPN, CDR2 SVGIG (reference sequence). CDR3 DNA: TGTGCCTGGAACGTGGAAGGGCTCTGGAACTATGGCTACACCTTC. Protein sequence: CAWNVEGLWNYGYTF.

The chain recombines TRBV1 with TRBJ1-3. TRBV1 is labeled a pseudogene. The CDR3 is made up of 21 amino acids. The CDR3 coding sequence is TGCACCAGCAGCCAGAAACCGCAGAAAATTGGACCGTCTATCTCTGGAAACACCATATATTTT. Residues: CTSSQKPQKIGPSISGNTIYF.

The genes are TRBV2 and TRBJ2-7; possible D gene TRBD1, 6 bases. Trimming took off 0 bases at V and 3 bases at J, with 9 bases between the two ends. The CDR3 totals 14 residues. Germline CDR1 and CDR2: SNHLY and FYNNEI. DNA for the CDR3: TGTGCCAGCAGTGAAGCCCCGACAGGCTACGAGCAGTACTTC. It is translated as CASSEAPTGYEQYF.

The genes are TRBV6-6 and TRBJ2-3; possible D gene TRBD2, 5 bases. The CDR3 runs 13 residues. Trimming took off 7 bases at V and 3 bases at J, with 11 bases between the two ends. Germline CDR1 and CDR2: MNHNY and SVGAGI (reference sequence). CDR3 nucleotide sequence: TGTGCCAGCAATCTACTAGGGACAGATACGCAGTATTTT. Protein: CASNLLGTDTQYF.

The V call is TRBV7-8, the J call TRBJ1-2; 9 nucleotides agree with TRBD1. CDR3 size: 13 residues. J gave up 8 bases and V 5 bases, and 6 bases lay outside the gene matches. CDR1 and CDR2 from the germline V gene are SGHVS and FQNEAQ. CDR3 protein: CASSHRQGDGYTF. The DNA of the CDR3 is TGTGCCAGCAGCCACCGACAGGGGGACGGCTACACCTTC.

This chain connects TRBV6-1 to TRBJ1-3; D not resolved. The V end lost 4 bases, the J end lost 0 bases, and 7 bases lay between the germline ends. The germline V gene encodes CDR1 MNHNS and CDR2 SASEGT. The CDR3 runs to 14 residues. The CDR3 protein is CASSGLYSGNTIYF. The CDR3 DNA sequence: TGTGCCAGCAGTGGGTTGTACTCTGGAAACACCATATATTTT.

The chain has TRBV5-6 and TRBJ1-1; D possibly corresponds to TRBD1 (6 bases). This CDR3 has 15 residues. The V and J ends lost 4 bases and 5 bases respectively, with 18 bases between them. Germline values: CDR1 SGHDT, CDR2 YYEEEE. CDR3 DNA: TGTGCCAGCAGCCGCCCCTTGGGGGCTAAGACTGAAGCTTTCTTT. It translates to CASSRPLGAKTEAFF.

For the CDR3, the DNA is TGTGCCAGCAGTTTGGTTCAGGGACAAGAGACCCAGTACTTC. Residues: CASSLVQGQETQYF. The chain is built from TRBV28 and TRBJ2-5; the D gene is possibly TRBD1 (5 bases). From germline, CDR1 is MDHEN and CDR2 SYDVKM. There are 14 residues in the CDR3. V was clipped by 3 bases and J by 2 bases, with 10 bases between them. Together with reference TRBV28 and TRBJ2-5, the CDR3 gives the full variable domain: DVKVTQSSRYLVKRTGEKVFLECVQDMDHENMFWYRQDPGLGLRLIYFSYDVKMKEKGDIPEGYSVSREKKERFSLILESASTNQTSMYLCASSLVQGQETQYFGPGTRLLVL.

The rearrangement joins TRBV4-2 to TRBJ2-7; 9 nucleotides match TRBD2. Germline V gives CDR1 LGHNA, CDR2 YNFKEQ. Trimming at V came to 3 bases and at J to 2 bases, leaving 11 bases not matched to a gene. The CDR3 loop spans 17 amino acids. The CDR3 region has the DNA TGTGCCAGCAGCCACCCAGCCGGTAGCGGGAGCCCCTACGAGCAGTACTTC. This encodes CASSHPAGSGSPYEQYF.

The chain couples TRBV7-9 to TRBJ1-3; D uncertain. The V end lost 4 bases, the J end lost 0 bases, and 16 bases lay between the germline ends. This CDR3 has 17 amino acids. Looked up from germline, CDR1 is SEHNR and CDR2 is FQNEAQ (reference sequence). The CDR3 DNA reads TGTGCCAGCAGCTCTAAACGCGAGCGGAGCTCTGGAAACACCATATATTTT. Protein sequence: CASSSKRERSSGNTIYF.

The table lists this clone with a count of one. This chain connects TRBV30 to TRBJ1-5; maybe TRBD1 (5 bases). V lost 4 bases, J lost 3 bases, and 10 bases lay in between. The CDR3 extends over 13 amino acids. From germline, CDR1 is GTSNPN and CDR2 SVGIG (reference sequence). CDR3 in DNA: TGTGCCTGGACGACAGAAAACAATCAGCCCCAGCATTTT. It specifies CAWTTENNQPQHF.

The CDR3 coding sequence is TGTGCCAGCACCCCGGGACAGGGGGCGAGGACTGAAGCTTTCTTT. Its translation: CASTPGQGARTEAFF. V usage is TRBV27 and J usage is TRBJ1-1, with TRBD1 matching 12 bases. CDR3 size: 15 residues. After removal of 7 bases from V and 5 bases from J, the junction contained 8 bases not matched to a gene. The germline V gene encodes CDR1 MNHEY and CDR2 SMNVEV (reference sequence).

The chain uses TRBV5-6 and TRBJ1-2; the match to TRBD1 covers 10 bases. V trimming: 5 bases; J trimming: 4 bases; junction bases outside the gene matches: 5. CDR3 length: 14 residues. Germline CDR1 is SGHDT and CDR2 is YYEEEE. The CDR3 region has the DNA TGTGCCAGCAGGAGACAGGGGGCGACCTATGGCTACACCTTC. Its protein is CASRRQGATYGYTF.

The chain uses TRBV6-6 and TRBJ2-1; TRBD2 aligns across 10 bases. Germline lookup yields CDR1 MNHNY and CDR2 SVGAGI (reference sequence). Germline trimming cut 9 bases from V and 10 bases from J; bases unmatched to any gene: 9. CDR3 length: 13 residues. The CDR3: CASRLAGAGEQFF. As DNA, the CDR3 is TGTGCCAGTAGGCTAGCGGGAGCAGGCGAGCAGTTCTTC.

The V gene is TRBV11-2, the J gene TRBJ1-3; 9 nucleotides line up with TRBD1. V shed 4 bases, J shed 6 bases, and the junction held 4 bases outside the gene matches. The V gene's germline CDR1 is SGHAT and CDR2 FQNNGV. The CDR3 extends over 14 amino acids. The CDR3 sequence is CASSWDRAVNTIYF. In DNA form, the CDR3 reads TGTGCCAGCAGCTGGGACAGGGCTGTAAACACCATATATTTT.

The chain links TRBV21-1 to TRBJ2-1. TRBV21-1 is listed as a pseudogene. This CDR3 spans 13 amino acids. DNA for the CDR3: TGTGCCAGCGGATGTAAAATTTACAATGAGCAGTTCTTC. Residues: CASGCKIYNEQFF.

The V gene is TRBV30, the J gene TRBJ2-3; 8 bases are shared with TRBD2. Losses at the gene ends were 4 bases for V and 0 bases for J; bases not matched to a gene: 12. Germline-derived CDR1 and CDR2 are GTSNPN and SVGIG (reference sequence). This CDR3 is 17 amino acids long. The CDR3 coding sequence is TGTGCCTGGACAAAAGCGGGAGCGTCCCCTAGCACAGATACGCAGTATTTT. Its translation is CAWTKAGASPSTDTQYF.

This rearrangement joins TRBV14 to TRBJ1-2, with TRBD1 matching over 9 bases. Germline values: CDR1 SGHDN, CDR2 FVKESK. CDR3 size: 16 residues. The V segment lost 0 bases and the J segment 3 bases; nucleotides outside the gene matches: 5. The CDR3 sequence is CASSQDLQGAHYGYTF. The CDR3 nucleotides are TGTGCCAGCAGCCAAGATTTACAGGGGGCTCACTATGGCTACACCTTC.

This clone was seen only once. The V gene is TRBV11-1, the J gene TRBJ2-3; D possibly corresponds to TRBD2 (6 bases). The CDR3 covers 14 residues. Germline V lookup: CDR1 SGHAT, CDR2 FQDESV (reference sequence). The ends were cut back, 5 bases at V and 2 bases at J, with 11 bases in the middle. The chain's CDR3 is CASSRDFSTDTQYF. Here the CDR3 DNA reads TGTGCCAGCAGCCGGGACTTTTCCACAGATACGCAGTATTTT. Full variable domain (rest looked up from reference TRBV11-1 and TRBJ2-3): EAEVAQSPRYKITEKSQAVAFWCDPISGHATLYWYRQILGQGPELLVQFQDESVVDDSQLPKDRFSAERLKGVDSTLKIQPAELGDSAMYLCASSRDFSTDTQYFGPGTRLTVL.